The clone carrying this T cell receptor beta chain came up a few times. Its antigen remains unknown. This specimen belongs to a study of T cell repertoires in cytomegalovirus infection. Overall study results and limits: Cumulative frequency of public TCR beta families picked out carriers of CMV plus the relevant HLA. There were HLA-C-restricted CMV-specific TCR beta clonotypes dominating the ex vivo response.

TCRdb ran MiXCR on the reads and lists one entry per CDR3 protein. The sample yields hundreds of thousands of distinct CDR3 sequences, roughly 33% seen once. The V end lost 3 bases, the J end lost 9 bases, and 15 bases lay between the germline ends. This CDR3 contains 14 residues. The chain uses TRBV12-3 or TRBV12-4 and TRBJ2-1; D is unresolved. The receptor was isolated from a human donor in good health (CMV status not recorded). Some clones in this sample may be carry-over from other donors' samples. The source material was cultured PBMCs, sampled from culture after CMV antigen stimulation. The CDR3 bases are TGTGCCAGCAGTTTTCGCAGGCCTTCGCGTGAGCAGTTCTTC. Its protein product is CASSFRRPSREQFF.